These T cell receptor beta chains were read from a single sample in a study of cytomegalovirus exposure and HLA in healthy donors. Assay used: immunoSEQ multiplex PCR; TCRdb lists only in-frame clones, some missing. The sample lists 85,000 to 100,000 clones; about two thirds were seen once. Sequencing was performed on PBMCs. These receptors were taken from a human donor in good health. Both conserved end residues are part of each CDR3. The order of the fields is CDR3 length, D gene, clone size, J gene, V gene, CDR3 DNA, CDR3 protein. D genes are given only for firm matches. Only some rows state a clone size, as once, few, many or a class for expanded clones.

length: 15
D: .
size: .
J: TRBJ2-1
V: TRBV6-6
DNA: TGTGCCAGCAGTTACTTAGGGGGGGGGTACAATGAGCAGTTCTTC
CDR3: CASSYLGGGYNEQFF

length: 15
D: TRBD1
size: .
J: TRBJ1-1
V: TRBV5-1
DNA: TGCGCCAGCAGCGGCCAAGGGACAGGGAACACTGAAGCTTTCTTT
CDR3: CASSGQGTGNTEAFF

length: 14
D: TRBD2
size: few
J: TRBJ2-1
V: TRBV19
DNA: TGTGCCAGTTCAAGGGCGGGGGGGCCTGGAGAGCAGTTCTTC
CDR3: CASSRAGGPGEQFF

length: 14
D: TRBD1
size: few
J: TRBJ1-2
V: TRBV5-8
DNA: TGTGCCAGCAGCTTGGGACAGGGGATCTATGGCTACACCTTC
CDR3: CASSLGQGIYGYTF

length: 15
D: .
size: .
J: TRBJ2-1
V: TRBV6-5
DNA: TGTGCCAGCAGTTACTCCCCCACAGGGTACAATGAGCAGTTCTTC
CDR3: CASSYSPTGYNEQFF

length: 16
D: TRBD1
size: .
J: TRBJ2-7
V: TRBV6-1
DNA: TGTGCCAGCAGTGACCCTTCCGGGACAGGGCCCTACGAGCAGTACTTC
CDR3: CASSDPSGTGPYEQYF

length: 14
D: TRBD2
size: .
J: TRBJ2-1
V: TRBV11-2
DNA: TGTGCCAGTAATAGCGGGGGGTCACTAAGTGAGCAGTTCTTC
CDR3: CASNSGGSLSEQFF

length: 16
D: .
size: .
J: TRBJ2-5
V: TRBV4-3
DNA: TGCGCCAGCAGCCAAGAGCTAGCTCCGGACCAAGAGACCCAGTACTTC
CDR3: CASSQELAPDQETQYF

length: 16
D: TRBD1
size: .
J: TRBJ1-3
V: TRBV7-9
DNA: TGTGCCAGCAGACCTCCCAGGGGGAGCTCTGGAAACACCATATATTTT
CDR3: CASRPPRGSSGNTIYF

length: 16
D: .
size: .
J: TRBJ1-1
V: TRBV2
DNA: TGTGCCAGCAGTGATCGCCGAGCCCCAATGAACACTGAAGCTTTCTTT
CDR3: CASSDRRAPMNTEAFF

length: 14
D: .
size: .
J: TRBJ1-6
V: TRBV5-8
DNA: TGTGCCAGCAGCCCCGCGGGTGCGTGGTCACCCCTCCACTTT
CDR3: CASSPAGAWSPLHF

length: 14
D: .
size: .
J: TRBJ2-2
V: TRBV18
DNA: TGTGCCAGCTCACCTTTGTCGCAGGCCGGGGGGCTGTTTTTT
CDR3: CASSPLSQAGGLFF

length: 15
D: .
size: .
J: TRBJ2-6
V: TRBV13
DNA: TGTGCCAGCAGTAACAGGGTGTCTGGGGCCAACGTCCTGACTTTC
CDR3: CASSNRVSGANVLTF

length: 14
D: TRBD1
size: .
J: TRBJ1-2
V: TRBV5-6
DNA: TGTGCCAGCAGCTTCTCGGGACAGGGGTACGGCTACACCTTC
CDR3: CASSFSGQGYGYTF

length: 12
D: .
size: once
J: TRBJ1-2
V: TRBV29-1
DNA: TGCAGCGCTCAGCCAGGTGACTATGGCTACACCTTC
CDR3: CSAQPGDYGYTF

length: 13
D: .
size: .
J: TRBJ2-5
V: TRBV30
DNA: TGTGCCTGGAGTGTGCTTGAGGAAGAGACCCAGTACTTC
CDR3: CAWSVLEEETQYF

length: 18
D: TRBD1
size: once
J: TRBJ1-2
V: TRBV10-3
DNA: TGTGCCATCACCGATCGACAGGGGGGAGATCAATCTAACTATGGCTACACCTTC
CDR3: CAITDRQGGDQSNYGYTF

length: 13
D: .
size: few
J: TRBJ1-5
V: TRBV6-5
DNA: TGTGCCAGCAGTTATCGGGGAGGTCAGCCCCAGCATTTT
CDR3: CASSYRGGQPQHF

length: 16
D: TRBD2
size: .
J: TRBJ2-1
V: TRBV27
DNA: TGTGCCAGCAGTTCCCAAGCGGGGGGCCCCTACAATGAGCAGTTCTTC
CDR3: CASSSQAGGPYNEQFF

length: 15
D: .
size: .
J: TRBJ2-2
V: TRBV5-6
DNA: TGTGCCAGCAGCTTGGCAGGGGTAGGCACCGGGGAGCTGTTTTTT
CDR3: CASSLAGVGTGELFF

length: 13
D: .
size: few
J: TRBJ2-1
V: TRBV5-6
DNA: TGTGCCAGCAGCTTCGTCGCCTACAATGAGCAGTTCTTC
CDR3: CASSFVAYNEQFF

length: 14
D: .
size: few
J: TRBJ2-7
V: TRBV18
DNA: TGTGCCAGCTCGCCCCCGGGACACCTCTACGAGCAGTACTTC
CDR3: CASSPPGHLYEQYF

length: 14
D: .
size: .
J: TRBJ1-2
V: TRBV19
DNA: TGTGCCAGTACCCCTGGCAGGGAGGGCTATGGCTACACCTTC
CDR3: CASTPGREGYGYTF

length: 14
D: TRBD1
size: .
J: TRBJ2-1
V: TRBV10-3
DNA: TGTGCCATCCGGAGAGGGGGCCAATACAATGAGCAGTTCTTC
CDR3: CAIRRGGQYNEQFF

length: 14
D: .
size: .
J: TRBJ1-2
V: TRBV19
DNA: TGTGCCAGTAGTATCCCCGGGGTCGCACGGGGCTACACCTTC
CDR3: CASSIPGVARGYTF